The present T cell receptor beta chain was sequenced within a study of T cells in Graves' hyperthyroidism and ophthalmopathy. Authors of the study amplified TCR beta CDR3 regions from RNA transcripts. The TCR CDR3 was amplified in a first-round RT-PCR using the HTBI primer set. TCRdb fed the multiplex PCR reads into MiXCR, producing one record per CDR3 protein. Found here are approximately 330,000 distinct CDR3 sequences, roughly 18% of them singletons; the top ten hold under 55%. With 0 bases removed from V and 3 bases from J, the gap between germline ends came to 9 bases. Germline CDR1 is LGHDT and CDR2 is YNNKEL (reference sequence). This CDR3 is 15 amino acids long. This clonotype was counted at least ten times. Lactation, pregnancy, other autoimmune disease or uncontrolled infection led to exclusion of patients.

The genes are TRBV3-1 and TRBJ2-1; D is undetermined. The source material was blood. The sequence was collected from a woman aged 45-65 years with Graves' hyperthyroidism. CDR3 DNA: TGTGCCAGCAGCCAAGACAGGACCTACTACAATGAGCAGTTCTTC. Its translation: CASSQDRTYYNEQFF.